This T cell receptor beta chain was sequenced during a study of T cell responses to AZD1222 COVID-19 vaccine. Profiled with immunoSEQ multiplex PCR; TCRdb holds only in-frame clones, not every one. The profile shows 75,000 to 95,000 clones, approximately 91% of them singletons. Trimming pared 1 base from V and 3 bases from J, leaving 9 bases between. The CDR3 is 14 residues long. Germline V gene lookup returns CDR1 SEHNR and CDR2 FQNEAQ (reference sequence). The TCR originated in an adult in good health. Sample: peripheral blood, taken on day 0 of AZD1222 vaccination. The rearrangement uses TRBV7-9 and TRBJ1-2; unclear D gene. CDR3 in amino acids: CASSLVNWDYGYTF. The CDR3 nucleotides read TGTGCCAGCAGCTTAGTCAACTGGGACTATGGCTACACCTTC. Looking up the rest from reference TRBV7-9 and TRBJ1-2 gives the full variable domain: DTGVSQNPRHKITKRGQNVTFRCDPISEHNRLYWYRQTLGQGPEFLTYFQNEAQLEKSRLLSDRFSAERPKGSFSTLEIQRTEQGDSAMYLCASSLVNWDYGYTFGSGTRLTVV.